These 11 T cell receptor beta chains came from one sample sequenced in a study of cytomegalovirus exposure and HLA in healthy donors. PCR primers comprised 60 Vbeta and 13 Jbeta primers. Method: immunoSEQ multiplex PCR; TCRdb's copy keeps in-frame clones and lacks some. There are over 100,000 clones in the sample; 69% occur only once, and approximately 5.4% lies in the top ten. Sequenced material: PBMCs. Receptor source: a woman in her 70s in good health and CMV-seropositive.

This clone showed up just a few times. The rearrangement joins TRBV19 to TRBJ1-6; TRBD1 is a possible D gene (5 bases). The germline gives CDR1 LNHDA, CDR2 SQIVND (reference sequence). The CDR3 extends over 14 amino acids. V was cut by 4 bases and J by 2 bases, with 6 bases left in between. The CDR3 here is CASSTTAYNSPLHF. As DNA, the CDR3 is TGTGCCAGTAGTACGACAGCCTATAATTCACCCCTCCACTTT.

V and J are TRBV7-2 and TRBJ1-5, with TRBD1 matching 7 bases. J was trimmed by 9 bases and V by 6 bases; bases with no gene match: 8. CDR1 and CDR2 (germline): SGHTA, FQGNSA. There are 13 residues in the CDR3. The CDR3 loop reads CASSTGARWPQHF. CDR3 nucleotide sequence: TGTGCCAGCAGTACAGGGGCCCGTTGGCCCCAGCATTTT.

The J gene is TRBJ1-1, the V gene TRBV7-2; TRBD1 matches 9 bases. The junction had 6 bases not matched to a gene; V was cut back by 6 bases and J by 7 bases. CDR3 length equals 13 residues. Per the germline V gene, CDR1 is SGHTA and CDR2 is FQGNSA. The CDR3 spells CASSKTGGLEAFF. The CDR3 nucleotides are TGTGCCAGCAGTAAAACAGGGGGCCTTGAAGCTTTCTTT.

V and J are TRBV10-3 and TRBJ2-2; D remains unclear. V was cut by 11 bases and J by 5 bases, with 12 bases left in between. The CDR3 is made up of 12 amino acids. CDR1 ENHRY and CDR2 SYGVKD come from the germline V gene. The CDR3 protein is CAVQTATGELFF. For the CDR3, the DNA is TGTGCCGTCCAAACAGCAACCGGGGAGCTGTTTTTT.

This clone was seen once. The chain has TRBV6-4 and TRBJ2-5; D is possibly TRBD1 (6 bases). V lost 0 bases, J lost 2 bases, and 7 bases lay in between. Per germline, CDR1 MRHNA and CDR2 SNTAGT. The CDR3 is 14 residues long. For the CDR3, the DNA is TGTGCCAGCAGTGACTCGGGACAACAAGAGACCCAGTACTTC. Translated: CASSDSGQQETQYF.

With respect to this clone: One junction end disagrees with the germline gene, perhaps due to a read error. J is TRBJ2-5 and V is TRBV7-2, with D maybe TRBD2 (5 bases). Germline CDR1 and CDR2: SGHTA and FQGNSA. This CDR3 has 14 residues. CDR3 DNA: TGTGCCAGCAGCCTAGCCCTAGCCCAAGAGACCCAGTACTTC. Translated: CASSLALAQETQYF.

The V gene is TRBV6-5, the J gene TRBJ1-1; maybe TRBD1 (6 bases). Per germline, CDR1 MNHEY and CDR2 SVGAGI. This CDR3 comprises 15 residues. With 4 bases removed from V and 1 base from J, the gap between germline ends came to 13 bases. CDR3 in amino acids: CASSSGGAQNTEAFF. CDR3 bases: TGTGCCAGCAGTTCGGGGGGCGCCCAGAACACTGAAGCTTTCTTT.

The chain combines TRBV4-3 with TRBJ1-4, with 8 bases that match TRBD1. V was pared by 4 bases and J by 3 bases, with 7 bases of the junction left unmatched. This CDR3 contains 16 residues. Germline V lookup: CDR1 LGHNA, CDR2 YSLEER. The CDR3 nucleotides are TGCGCCAGCAGCCGTGATCCGACAGGGGCTAATGAAAAACTGTTTTTT. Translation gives CASSRDPTGANEKLFF.

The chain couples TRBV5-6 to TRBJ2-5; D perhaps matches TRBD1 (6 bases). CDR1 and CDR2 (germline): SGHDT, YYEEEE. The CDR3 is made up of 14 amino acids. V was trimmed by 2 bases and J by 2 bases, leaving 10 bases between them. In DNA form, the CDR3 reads TGTGCCAGCAGCTTTAGGACAGTGCAAGAGACCCAGTACTTC. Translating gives CASSFRTVQETQYF.

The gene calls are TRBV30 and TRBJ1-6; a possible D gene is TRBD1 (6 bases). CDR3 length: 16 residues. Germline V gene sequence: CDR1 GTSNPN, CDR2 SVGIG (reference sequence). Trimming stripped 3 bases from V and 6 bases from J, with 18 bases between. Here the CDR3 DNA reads TGTGCCTGGAGGGCCCCGGGGACATCGGGTAATTCACCCCTCCACTTT. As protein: CAWRAPGTSGNSPLHF.

CDR3 loop: CASSAGTVLTQPQHF. The CDR3 DNA reads TGTGCCAGCAGTGCTGGGACAGTACTGACTCAGCCCCAGCATTTT. This rearrangement joins TRBV5-6 to TRBJ1-5; the match to TRBD1 covers 7 bases. Germline assignment: CDR1 SGHDT and CDR2 YYEEEE. This CDR3 region has 15 residues. With V trimmed by 5 bases and J by 6 bases, 11 bases remained unmatched.